This is a list of T cell receptor beta chains from one sample in a study of regulatory T cells in long-lasting Graves disease. Via MiXCR, TCRdb re-called the multiplex PCR reads, giving one row per CDR3 protein. The table shows some 350,000 distinct CDR3 sequences, with around 15% occurring only once. Another study also made use of these data, one on T cells in Graves' hyperthyroidism and ophthalmopathy.

This material consisted of peripheral blood mononuclear cells (PBMCs), taken at new diagnosis, from a patient treated with antithyroid drugs. These TCRs come from a woman between 18 and 29 years old with Graves disease. CDR3s include the opening cysteine and the closing phenylalanine or tryptophan. Fields, in order: CDR3 protein, J gene, V gene.

CDR3 protein: CASSPLTGNTDTQYF; J gene: TRBJ2-3; V gene: TRBV19
CDR3 protein: CASSKVESPYNEQFF; J gene: TRBJ2-1; V gene: TRBV5-1
CDR3 protein: CASSELVPGELFF; J gene: TRBJ2-2; V gene: TRBV6-2/TRBV6-3
CDR3 protein: CSARGDRSPTGANVLTF; J gene: TRBJ2-6; V gene: TRBV20-1
CDR3 protein: CASSQNGVGKQGAMEADLNEQFF; J gene: TRBJ2-1; V gene: TRBV4-2
CDR3 protein: CASSSQAGGQGGSYTF; J gene: TRBJ1-2; V gene: TRBV6-5
CDR3 protein: CASSPSSGNSYEQYF; J gene: TRBJ2-7; V gene: TRBV5-1
CDR3 protein: CSARQLALGQTQYF; J gene: TRBJ2-5; V gene: TRBV20-1
CDR3 protein: CSARDSSRQLVEAFF; J gene: TRBJ1-1; V gene: TRBV20-1
CDR3 protein: CATGQGAREQYF; J gene: TRBJ2-7; V gene: TRBV30
CDR3 protein: CASTRTGLYGYTF; J gene: TRBJ1-2; V gene: TRBV28
CDR3 protein: CASSLTIGAGQAYEQYF; J gene: TRBJ2-7; V gene: TRBV28
CDR3 protein: CASSRGQTGTDTQYF; J gene: TRBJ2-3; V gene: TRBV18
CDR3 protein: CASSLVRGTEAFF; J gene: TRBJ1-1; V gene: TRBV7-2
CDR3 protein: CASSRTRAGNEQFF; J gene: TRBJ2-1; V gene: TRBV3-1
CDR3 protein: CASSTSGTGPYEQYF; J gene: TRBJ2-7; V gene: TRBV7-8
CDR3 protein: CASSPRTSYSEQFF; J gene: TRBJ2-1; V gene: TRBV19
CDR3 protein: CASSSPIGSSGEAQYF; J gene: -; V gene: TRBV12-3/TRBV12-4
CDR3 protein: CSAQDRKNTEAFF; J gene: TRBJ1-1; V gene: TRBV29-1
CDR3 protein: CAWSRGRSTEAFF; J gene: TRBJ1-1; V gene: TRBV30
CDR3 protein: CASRRGGETDTQYF; J gene: TRBJ2-3; V gene: TRBV6-1
CDR3 protein: CASSEQPGQGRAKNIQYF; J gene: TRBJ2-4; V gene: TRBV11-2
CDR3 protein: CASSPHPVNEQFF; J gene: TRBJ2-1; V gene: TRBV11-2
CDR3 protein: CASTPGGNTIYF; J gene: TRBJ1-3; V gene: TRBV9
CDR3 protein: CSVSSTTGATGTGELFF; J gene: TRBJ2-2; V gene: TRBV29-1
CDR3 protein: CASSRPPTGTGVHEQYF; J gene: TRBJ2-7; V gene: TRBV6-1
CDR3 protein: CASSAGTAYEQYF; J gene: TRBJ2-7; V gene: TRBV12-3/TRBV12-4
CDR3 protein: CASRTIQPGQAEDTQYF; J gene: TRBJ2-3; V gene: TRBV7-9
CDR3 protein: CSAHRDRENEQFF; J gene: TRBJ2-1; V gene: TRBV20-1